This TCR beta chain came from a study of cytomegalovirus exposure and HLA in healthy donors. Study outcomes and limitations: Several of the most significant clusters appeared, in a later analysis, to be linked to common viral pathogens.

Concerning this clone itself: Antigen unknown.

Primers: 60 Vbeta forward and 13 Jbeta reverse. Assay used: immunoSEQ multiplex PCR; TCRdb lists only in-frame clones, some missing. Seen here are 110,000 to 150,000 clones, more than 75% observed once, and the top ten hold about 3.1%. Trimming cost V 1 base and J 6 bases, with 17 bases left between them. The length of the CDR3 is 15 residues. From germline, CDR1 is SGHRS and CDR2 YFSETQ. This TCR was sampled from a female donor in good health and CMV-seronegative. The rearrangement links TRBV5-1 to TRBJ2-7, with D tentatively TRBD1 (5 bases). What was sequenced was PBMCs. The CDR3 bases are TGCGCCAGCAGCTTGCGGGCAGGGTTTCGTGGCGAGCAGTACTTC. As protein: CASSLRAGFRGEQYF.